This TCR beta chain stems from a study of blood T cell repertoires in COVID-19. Overall study: The origin of the acute and convalescent COVID-19 samples was the United States, Italy and Spain. Sample material is recorded as cDNA or gDNA derived from T cells, B-cell-depleted T cells, or PBMCs.

Assay used: immunoSEQ multiplex PCR; TCRdb lists only in-frame clones, some missing. The table records roughly 440,000 clones, about 87% of them present only once. Seattle's cohort entered during active infection and was followed longitudinally. Germline CDR1 reads LGHDT; CDR2 reads YNNKEL (reference sequence). The V segment lost 1 base and the J segment 0 bases; nucleotides outside the gene matches: 2. CDR3 size: 15 residues. The sequenced sample was peripheral blood. This chain links TRBV3-1 (or the pseudogene TRBV3-2) with TRBJ2-7; 8 bases map to TRBD1. The clonotype was recovered from a woman between 45 and 65 years old with COVID-19, enrolled during active disease. Written as DNA, the CDR3 is TGTGCCAGCAGCCAAGCAGGGGGCTCCTCCTACGAGCAGTACTTC. Translating it yields CASSQAGGSSYEQYF.